The 2 T cell receptor beta chains given below trace back to one sample, sequenced in a study of beta chain features in type 1 diabetes. TCRB transcripts that were expressed got sequenced, as all of the isolated RNA had been reverse transcribed. Data came from immunoSEQ multiplex PCR; TCRdb stores just in-frame clones and leaves some out. This table holds under 450,000 clones, approximately 16% found once. The sample taken for sequencing was naive CD4+ T cells from blood. These receptor sequences come from a woman aged 18-35 years in good health.

This clone was observed a few times. The chain has TRBV9 and TRBJ2-3; 9 positions match TRBD2. Trimming removed 2 bases from V and 1 base from J; junction bases left unmatched: 2. The CDR3 runs to 15 residues. The germline V gene has CDR1 SGDLS and CDR2 YYNGEE. The CDR3 region has the DNA TGTGCCAGCAGCGTGCTAGCGGGACGCACAGATACGCAGTATTTT. This sequence encodes CASSVLAGRTDTQYF.

The chain recombines TRBV11-2 with TRBJ2-5, with 7 bases identical to TRBD1. Trimming cost V 6 bases and J 4 bases; bases outside gene matches: 8. The CDR3 is 14 residues long. Germline V gene data show CDR1 as SGHAT and CDR2 as FQNNGV. The CDR3 DNA reads TGTGCCAGCAGTCCTGGACAGGCTAGAGAGACCCAGTACTTC. It encodes CASSPGQARETQYF.